These T cell receptor beta chains were read from a single sample in a study of shared clonotypes between healthy human individuals. TCRdb's table, derived via immunoSEQ multiplex PCR, lists solely in-frame clones and lacks some. The data contain about 2.2 million clones, roughly 95% of them singletons. Source material: naive CD8+ T cells from PBMCs. Receptors were obtained from a man younger than 35 in good health. Some clones in this sample may be carry-over from other donors' samples. Both conserved end residues are part of each CDR3. The order of the fields is clone size, V gene, D gene, CDR3 length, J gene, CDR3 DNA, CDR3 protein. The D gene is left open where the match is weak. Where a row states a size, it is once, few, many or the class of an expanded clone; other rows omit it.

NA	TRBV4-1	NA	15	TRBJ2-1	TGCGCCAGCAGGGGCCCCACCGGGAGAGGTGGCCGGCAGTTCTTC	CASRGPTGRGGRQFF
NA	TRBV9	TRBD2	19	TRBJ2-1	TGTGCCAGCAGCTTCCCAGCAAACAATACGGGGAGGGTCTACAATGAGCAGTTCTTC	CASSFPANNTGRVYNEQFF
NA	TRBV7-9	NA	14	TRBJ2-3	TGTGCCAGCAGCTCACGGCTTAACGCGGATACGCAGTATTTT	CASSSRLNADTQYF
NA	TRBV27	NA	15	TRBJ1-2	TGTGCCAGCAGTTTATCATTGTGGTCGATGGATGAATATACCTTC	CASSLSLWSMDEYTF
NA	TRBV10-3	NA	13	TRBJ2-3	TGTGCCATCAGTGTAGGGCGCACAGATACGCAGTATTTT	CAISVGRTDTQYF
NA	TRBV9	TRBD2	16	TRBJ2-1	TGTGCCAGCAGCGTAGGCTCTTTTAGCGGGAGGAATGAGCAGTTCTTC	CASSVGSFSGRNEQFF
NA	TRBV27	TRBD2	15	TRBJ2-1	TGTGCCAGCCGTCAAAGCGGGAGCATCTACAATGAGCAGTTCTTC	CASRQSGSIYNEQFF
NA	TRBV28	NA	14	TRBJ1-5	TGTGCCAGCAGTCCGAGATCTGTCAATCAGCCCCAGCATTTT	CASSPRSVNQPQHF
few	TRBV27	NA	14	TRBJ1-1	TGTGCCAGCAGTTTGGGTGGCCTTGGCACTGAAGCTTTCTTT	CASSLGGLGTEAFF
once	TRBV7-8	TRBD1	16	TRBJ1-2	TGTGCCAGCAGCCATGGTCTGCAGGGGGATAACTATGGCTACACCTTC	CASSHGLQGDNYGYTF
NA	TRBV6-5	NA	16	TRBJ2-7	TGTGCCAGCAGTTACTCGACCGGACAGAGAACCTACGAGCAGTACTTC	CASSYSTGQRTYEQYF
NA	TRBV7-2	NA	14	TRBJ1-4	TGTGCCAGCAGCCTCCGGGGGTTTAATGAAAAACTGTTTTTT	CASSLRGFNEKLFF
once	TRBV27	TRBD1	19	TRBJ2-3	TGTGCCAGCAGTTTAATCGGGACAGGGGGTTTGGACGCCACAGATACGCAGTATTTT	CASSLIGTGGLDATDTQYF
NA	TRBV27	TRBD2	16	TRBJ2-7	TGTGCCAGCAGTCTTAGAAACAGCGGGAGAGCCTACGAGCAGTACTTC	CASSLRNSGRAYEQYF
once	TRBV13	NA	11	TRBJ2-7	TGTGCCAGCAGCCACGGGGCTCTTTGGGACTTC	CASSHGALWDF
NA	TRBV27	NA	13	TRBJ2-7	TGTGCCAGCAGTTGGGGAGGAGGGAACGAGCAGTACTTC	CASSWGGGNEQYF
NA	TRBV19	TRBD1	14	TRBJ1-1	TGTGCCTCTATCGGGGGGACAGGGACCACTGAAGCTTTCTTT	CASIGGTGTTEAFF
NA	TRBV6-1	NA	15	TRBJ1-3	TGTGCCAGCAGTGAAGCTGGGATATCTGGAAACACCATATATTTT	CASSEAGISGNTIYF
few	TRBV4-1	NA	13	TRBJ1-1	TGCGCCAGCAGCCCTAATCGATCCCCTGAAGCTTTCTTT	CASSPNRSPEAFF
NA	TRBV4-3	TRBD1	17	TRBJ2-1	TGCGCCAGCAGCCAAGCCAGGGGCGGGACAGGGGAGCCTCAGCAGTTCTTC	CASSQARGGTGEPQQFF
NA	TRBV6-1	TRBD2	14	TRBJ2-7	TGTGCCAGCGGCGGGCGGGGGGATCCCTACGAGCAGTACTTC	CASGGRGDPYEQYF
NA	TRBV11-1	NA	16	TRBJ2-3	TGTGCCAGCAGCTTAGCCGTCACCCGTGAAACAGATACGCAGTATTTT	CASSLAVTRETDTQYF
NA	TRBV9	TRBD1	14	TRBJ2-7	TGTGCCAGCAGCGTCCGGGACAGGTCCTACGAGCAGTACTTC	CASSVRDRSYEQYF
once	TRBV7-9	NA	15	TRBJ2-2	TGTGCCAGCAGCTCTACTAGAAAGAACACCGGGGAGCTGTTTTTT	CASSSTRKNTGELFF
NA	TRBV9	NA	13	TRBJ2-1	TGTGCCAGCAGCGTAATGTCCTACAATGAGCAGTTCTTC	CASSVMSYNEQFF
NA	TRBV7-9	TRBD1	15	TRBJ1-5	TGTGCCAGCAGCTCCGAGGGGGCTGTCGGTCAGCCCCAGCATTTT	CASSSEGAVGQPQHF
NA	TRBV6-5	NA	11	TRBJ1-3	TGTGCCAGCAGAGGCCTCCTGACCATATATTTT	CASRGLLTIYF
NA	TRBV11-2	NA	15	TRBJ1-1	TGTGCCAGCAGCCTCAGGACGGACACCAACACTGAAGCTTTCTTT	CASSLRTDTNTEAFF
NA	TRBV7-8	NA	15	TRBJ2-7	TGTGCCAGCAGCCCCGGGGCTGGCCCCTCCTACGAGCAGTACTTC	CASSPGAGPSYEQYF
NA	TRBV10-1	NA	11	TRBJ1-2	TGCGCCAGCCAGGGGCCGGAAGGCTACACCTTC	CASQGPEGYTF
NA	TRBV27	NA	14	TRBJ2-7	TGTGCCAGCAGTTTATCGTTCAGGGTCCACGAGCAGTACTTC	CASSLSFRVHEQYF
NA	TRBV27	NA	15	TRBJ2-2	TGTGCCAGCAGTTTTACCGTGCGGCGCACCGGGGAGCTGTTTTTT	CASSFTVRRTGELFF
NA	TRBV6-1	TRBD2	13	TRBJ2-7	TGTGCCAGCAGTGGCGAGCGGGAGTACGAGCAGTACTTC	CASSGEREYEQYF
NA	TRBV14	NA	14	TRBJ2-7	TGTGCCAGCAGCCAAGACCTTGGGTCCTACGAGCAGTACTTC	CASSQDLGSYEQYF
NA	TRBV30	NA	13	TRBJ1-6	TGTGCCTGGAGTTCAGGGTATAATTCACCCCTCCACTTT	CAWSSGYNSPLHF
NA	TRBV10-3	NA	13	TRBJ2-3	TGTGCCATCAGTGAAGAGGACATCGATACGCAGTATTTT	CAISEEDIDTQYF
NA	TRBV9	NA	13	TRBJ2-7	TGTGCCAGCAGCGTAGATGGAGTTTACGAGCAGTACTTC	CASSVDGVYEQYF
NA	TRBV6-5	NA	16	TRBJ2-1	TGTGCCAGCAGTTACTCAGTGGGAGAATCGTACAATGAGCAGTTCTTC	CASSYSVGESYNEQFF
NA	TRBV5-1	TRBD1	15	TRBJ1-2	TGCGCCAGCAGCTCCACAGGGGGAAGTGACTATGGCTACACCTTC	CASSSTGGSDYGYTF
NA	TRBV7-7	NA	14	TRBJ1-5	TGTGCCAGCAGCTTGCAGGGTATCGGTGAGCCCCAGCATTTT	CASSLQGIGEPQHF
NA	TRBV7-2	NA	16	TRBJ2-5	TGTGCCAGCAGCCTAGAGTTTGGGCCCCTACCCGAGACCCAGTACTTC	CASSLEFGPLPETQYF
NA	TRBV6-4	NA	16	TRBJ2-1	TGTGCCAGCAGGGAAAGGGCGGGAAGACCCTACAATGAGCAGTTCTTC	CASRERAGRPYNEQFF
NA	TRBV2	NA	14	TRBJ1-5	TGTGCCAGCAACCCACAGGATAGCAATCAGCCCCAGCATTTT	CASNPQDSNQPQHF
NA	TRBV28	TRBD1	15	TRBJ1-5	TGTGCCAGCAGTTTACTCGGGACAGTCAATCAGCCCCAGCATTTT	CASSLLGTVNQPQHF
NA	TRBV7-4	TRBD2	20	TRBJ2-5	TGTGCCAGCAGCCCCCCAATATCCGGGACTAGCTTCGACCGTCGGGAGACCCAGTACTTC	CASSPPISGTSFDRRETQYF
NA	TRBV28	TRBD1	15	TRBJ2-1	TGTGCCACCCTCCGAAGGGACAGGGTTAGCAATGAGCAGTTCTTC	CATLRRDRVSNEQFF
NA	TRBV9	NA	12	TRBJ1-2	TGTGCCAGCAGCCCCCCGGGGCTAGGCTACACCTTC	CASSPPGLGYTF
NA	TRBV2	NA	10	TRBJ2-3	TGTGCCAGCAGTGGTGGTACGCAGTATTTT	CASSGGTQYF
NA	TRBV18	NA	15	TRBJ2-7	TGTGCCAGCTCACCATTAAGGGGTCGGGACTACGAGCAGTACTTC	CASSPLRGRDYEQYF
NA	TRBV4-1	NA	14	TRBJ2-7	TGCGCCAGCTCCCTCGCCGGGGCGCGGGACGAGCAGTACTTC	CASSLAGARDEQYF